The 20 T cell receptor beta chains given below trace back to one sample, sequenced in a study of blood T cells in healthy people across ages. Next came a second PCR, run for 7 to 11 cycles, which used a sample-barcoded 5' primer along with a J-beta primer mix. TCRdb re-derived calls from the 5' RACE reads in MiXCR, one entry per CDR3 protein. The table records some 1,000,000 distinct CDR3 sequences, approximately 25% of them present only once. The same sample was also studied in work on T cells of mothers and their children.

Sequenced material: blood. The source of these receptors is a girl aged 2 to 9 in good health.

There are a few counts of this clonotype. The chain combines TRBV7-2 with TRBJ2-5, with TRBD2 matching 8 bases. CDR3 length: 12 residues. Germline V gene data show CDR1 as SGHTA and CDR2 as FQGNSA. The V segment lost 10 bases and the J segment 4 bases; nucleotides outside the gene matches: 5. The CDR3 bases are TGTGCCACAACCGGGACTAGAGAGACCCAGTACTTC. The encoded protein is CATTGTRETQYF.

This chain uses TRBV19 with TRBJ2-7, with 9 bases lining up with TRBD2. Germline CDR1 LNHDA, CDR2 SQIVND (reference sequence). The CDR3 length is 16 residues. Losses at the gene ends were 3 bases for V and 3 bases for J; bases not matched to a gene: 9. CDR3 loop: CASSMGSGGWNYEQYF. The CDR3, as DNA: TGTGCCAGTAGTATGGGTAGCGGGGGTTGGAACTACGAGCAGTACTTC.

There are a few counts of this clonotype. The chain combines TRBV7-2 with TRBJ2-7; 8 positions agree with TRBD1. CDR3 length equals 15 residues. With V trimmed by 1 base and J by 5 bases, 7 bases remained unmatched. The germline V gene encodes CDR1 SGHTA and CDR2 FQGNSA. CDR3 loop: CASSLVGQDTHEQYF. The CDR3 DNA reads TGTGCCAGCAGCTTAGTGGGACAGGATACCCACGAGCAGTACTTC.

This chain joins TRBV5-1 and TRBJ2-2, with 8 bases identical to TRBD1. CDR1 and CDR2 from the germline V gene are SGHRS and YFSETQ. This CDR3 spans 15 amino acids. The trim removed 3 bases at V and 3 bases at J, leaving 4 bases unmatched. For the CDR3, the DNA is TGCGCCAGCAGCTCGGACAGGGCGGACACCGGGGAGCTGTTTTTT. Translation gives CASSSDRADTGELFF. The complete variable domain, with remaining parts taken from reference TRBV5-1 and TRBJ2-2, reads KAGVTQTPRYLIKTRGQQVTLSCSPISGHRSVSWYQQTPGQGLQFLFEYFSETQRNKGNFPGRFSGRQFSNSRSEMNVSTLELGDSALYLCASSSDRADTGELFFGEGSRLTVL.

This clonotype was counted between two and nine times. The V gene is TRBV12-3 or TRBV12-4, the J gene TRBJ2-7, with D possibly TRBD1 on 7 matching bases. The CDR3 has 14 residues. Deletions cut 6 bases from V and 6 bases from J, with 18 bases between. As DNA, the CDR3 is TGTGCCAGCAGCCAGACAGGGCGTAGCGGCGAGCAGTACTTC. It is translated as CASSQTGRSGEQYF.

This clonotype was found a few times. CDR3 nucleotides: TGTGCCAGCAGTTTTGGGGTCGGCGGGACAGATACGCAGTATTTT. Translating gives CASSFGVGGTDTQYF. The rearrangement joins TRBV12-3 or TRBV12-4 to TRBJ2-3; D is perhaps TRBD2 (5 bases). The CDR3 totals 15 residues. Trimming removed 3 bases from V and 3 bases from J, with 13 bases in between.

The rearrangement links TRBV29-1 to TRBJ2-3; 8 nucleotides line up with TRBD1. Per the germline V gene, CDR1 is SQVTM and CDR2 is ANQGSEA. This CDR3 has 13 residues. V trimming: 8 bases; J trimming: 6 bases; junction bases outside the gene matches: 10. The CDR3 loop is CSILTGERDTQYF. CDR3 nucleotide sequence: TGCAGCATCTTGACAGGGGAGAGGGATACGCAGTATTTT.

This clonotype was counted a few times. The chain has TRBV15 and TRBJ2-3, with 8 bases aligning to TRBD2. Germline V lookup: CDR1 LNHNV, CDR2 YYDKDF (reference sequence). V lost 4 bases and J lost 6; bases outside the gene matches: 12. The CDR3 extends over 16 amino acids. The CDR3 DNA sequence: TGTGCCACCAGCACTCCAAGCGGGAGCCGCCGGGATACGCAGTATTTT. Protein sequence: CATSTPSGSRRDTQYF.

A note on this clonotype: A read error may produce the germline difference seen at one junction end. CDR3 region: CASNLVGAGGNNEQFF. The CDR3 region has the DNA TGTGCCAGCAACTTAGTAGGAGCGGGGGGCAACAATGAGCAGTTCTTC. The chain recombines TRBV7-9 with TRBJ2-5; TRBD2 matches 9 bases. The J call may be incorrect, as the DNA end agrees better with TRBJ2-1. The CDR3 runs 16 residues. CDR1 is SEHNR and CDR2 is FQNEAQ in the germline V gene (reference sequence).

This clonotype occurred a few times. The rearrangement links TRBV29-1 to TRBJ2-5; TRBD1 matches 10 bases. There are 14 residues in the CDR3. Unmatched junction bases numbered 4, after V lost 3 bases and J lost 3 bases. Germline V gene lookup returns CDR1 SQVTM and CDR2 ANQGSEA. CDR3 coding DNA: TGCAGCGTTGATCCCGGGACAGGGGAAGAGACCCAGTACTTC. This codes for CSVDPGTGEETQYF.

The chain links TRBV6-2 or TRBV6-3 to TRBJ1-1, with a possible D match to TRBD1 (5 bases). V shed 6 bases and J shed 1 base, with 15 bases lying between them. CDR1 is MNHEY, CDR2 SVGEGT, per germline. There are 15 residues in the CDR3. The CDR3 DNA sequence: TGTGCCAGCAGCCATAACAGGAACACGAACACTGAAGCTTTCTTT. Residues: CASSHNRNTNTEAFF.

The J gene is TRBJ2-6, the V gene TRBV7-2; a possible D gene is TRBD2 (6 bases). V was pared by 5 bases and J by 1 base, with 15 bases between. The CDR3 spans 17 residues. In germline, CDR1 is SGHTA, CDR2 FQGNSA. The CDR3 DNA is TGTGCCAGCAGCCCTCAGGCGGGGATTTCTGGGGCCAACGTCCTGACTTTC. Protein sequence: CASSPQAGISGANVLTF.

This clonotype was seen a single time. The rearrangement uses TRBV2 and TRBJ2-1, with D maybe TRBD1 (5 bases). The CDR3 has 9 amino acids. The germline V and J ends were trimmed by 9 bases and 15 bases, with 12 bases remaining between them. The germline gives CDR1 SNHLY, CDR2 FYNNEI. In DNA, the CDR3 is TGTGCCAGGTCGACAGTCGGGTTCTTC. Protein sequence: CARSTVGFF. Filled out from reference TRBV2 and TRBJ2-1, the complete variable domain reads EPEVTQTPSHQVTQMGQEVILRCVPISNHLYFYWYRQILGQKVEFLVSFYNNEISEKSEIFDDQFSVERPDGSNFTLKIRSTKLEDSAMYFCARSTVGFFGPGTRLTVL.

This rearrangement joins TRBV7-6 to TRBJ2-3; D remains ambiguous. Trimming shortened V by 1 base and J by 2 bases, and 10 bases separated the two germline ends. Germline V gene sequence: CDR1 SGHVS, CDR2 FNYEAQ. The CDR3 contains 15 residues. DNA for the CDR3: TGTGCCAGCAGCTTAGGAGTGGACCTCACAGATACGCAGTATTTT. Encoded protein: CASSLGVDLTDTQYF.

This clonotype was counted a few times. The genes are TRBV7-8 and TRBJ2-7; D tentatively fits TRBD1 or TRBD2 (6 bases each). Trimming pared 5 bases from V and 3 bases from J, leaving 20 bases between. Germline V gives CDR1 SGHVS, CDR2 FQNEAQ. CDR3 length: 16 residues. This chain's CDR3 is CASSRTGGQPLYEQYF. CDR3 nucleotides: TGTGCCAGCAGCCGGACCGGGGGACAACCGCTCTACGAGCAGTACTTC. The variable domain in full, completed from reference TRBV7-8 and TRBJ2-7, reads GAGVSQSPRYKVAKRGQDVALRCDPISGHVSLFWYQQALGQGPEFLTYFQNEAQLDKSGLPSDRFFAERPEGSVSTLKIQRTQQEDSAVYLCASSRTGGQPLYEQYFGPGTRLTVT.

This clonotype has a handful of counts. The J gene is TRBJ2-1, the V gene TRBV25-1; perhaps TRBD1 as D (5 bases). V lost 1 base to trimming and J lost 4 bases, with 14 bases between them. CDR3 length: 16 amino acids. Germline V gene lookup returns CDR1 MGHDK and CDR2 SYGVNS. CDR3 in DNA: TGTGCCAGCAGTGAATCGGTGGCAGGGTATTACAATGAGCAGTTCTTC. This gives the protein CASSESVAGYYNEQFF.

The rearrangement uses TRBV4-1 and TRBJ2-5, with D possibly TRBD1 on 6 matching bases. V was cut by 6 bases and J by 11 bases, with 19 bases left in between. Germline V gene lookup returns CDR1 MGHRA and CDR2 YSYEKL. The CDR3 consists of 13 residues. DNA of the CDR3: TGCGCCAGCAGACCCACAGGGTCTGAGGAGCAGTACTTC. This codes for CASRPTGSEEQYF.

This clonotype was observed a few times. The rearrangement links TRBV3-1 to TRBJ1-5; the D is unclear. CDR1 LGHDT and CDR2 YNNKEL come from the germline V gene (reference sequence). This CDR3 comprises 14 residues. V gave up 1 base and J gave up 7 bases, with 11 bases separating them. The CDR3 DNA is TGTGCCAGCAGCCAAGGGCCTCCGGGGCAGCCCCAGCATTTT. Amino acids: CASSQGPPGQPQHF.

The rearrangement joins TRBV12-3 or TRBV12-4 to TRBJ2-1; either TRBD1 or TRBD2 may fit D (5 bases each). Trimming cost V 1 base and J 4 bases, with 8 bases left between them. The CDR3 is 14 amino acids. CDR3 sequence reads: CASSLGDQYNEQFF. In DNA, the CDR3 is TGTGCCAGCAGTTTAGGGGACCAGTACAATGAGCAGTTCTTC.

The CDR3 sequence: CASSVTSGGPYEQYF. The CDR3 DNA sequence: TGTGCCAGCAGCGTAACTAGCGGGGGACCCTACGAGCAGTACTTC. The chain joins TRBV9 to TRBJ2-5, with TRBD2 matching over 11 bases. The J call is uncertain, as TRBJ2-7 better fits the DNA end. This CDR3 has 15 amino acids. Per the germline V gene, CDR1 is SGDLS and CDR2 is YYNGEE.